This T cell receptor beta chain was identified during a study of cytomegalovirus exposure and HLA in healthy donors. V lost 4 bases and J lost 1; bases outside the gene matches: 5. The CDR3 has 14 residues. Germline V gives CDR1 SGHRS, CDR2 YFSETQ. Clones were read by immunoSEQ multiplex PCR, and TCRdb kept only the in-frame ones, dropping some. The sample holds about 56,000 clones, around nine tenths seen once. The chain links TRBV5-1 to TRBJ2-7; 7 nucleotides match TRBD1. The sequenced sample was PBMCs. This clonotype was obtained from a man aged 18 to 29 in good health and CMV-seronegative. The CDR3 DNA sequence: TGCGCCAGCAGCCTCAGACAGGGTTCCTACGAGCAGTACTTC. This sequence encodes CASSLRQGSYEQYF. Filled out from reference TRBV5-1 and TRBJ2-7, the complete variable domain reads KAGVTQTPRYLIKTRGQQVTLSCSPISGHRSVSWYQQTPGQGLQFLFEYFSETQRNKGNFPGRFSGRQFSNSRSEMNVSTLELGDSALYLCASSLRQGSYEQYFGPGTRLTVT.